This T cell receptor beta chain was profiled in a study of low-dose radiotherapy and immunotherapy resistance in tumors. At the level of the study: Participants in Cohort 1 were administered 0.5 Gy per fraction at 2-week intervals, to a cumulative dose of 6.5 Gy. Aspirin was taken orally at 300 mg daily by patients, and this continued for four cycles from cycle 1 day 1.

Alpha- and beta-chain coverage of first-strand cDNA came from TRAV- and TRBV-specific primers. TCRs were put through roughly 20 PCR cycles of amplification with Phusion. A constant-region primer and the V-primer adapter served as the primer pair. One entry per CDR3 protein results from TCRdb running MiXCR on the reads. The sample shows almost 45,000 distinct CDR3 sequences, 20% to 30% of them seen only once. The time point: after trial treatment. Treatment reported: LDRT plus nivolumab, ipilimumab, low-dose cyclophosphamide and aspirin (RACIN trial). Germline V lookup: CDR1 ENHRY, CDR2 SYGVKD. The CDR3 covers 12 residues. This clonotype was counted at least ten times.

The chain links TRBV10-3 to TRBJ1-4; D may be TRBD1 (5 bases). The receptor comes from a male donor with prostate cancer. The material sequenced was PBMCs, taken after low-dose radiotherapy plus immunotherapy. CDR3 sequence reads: CASAEGNEKLFF. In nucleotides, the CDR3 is TGTGCATCGGCGGAGGGGAATGAAAAACTGTTTTTT.